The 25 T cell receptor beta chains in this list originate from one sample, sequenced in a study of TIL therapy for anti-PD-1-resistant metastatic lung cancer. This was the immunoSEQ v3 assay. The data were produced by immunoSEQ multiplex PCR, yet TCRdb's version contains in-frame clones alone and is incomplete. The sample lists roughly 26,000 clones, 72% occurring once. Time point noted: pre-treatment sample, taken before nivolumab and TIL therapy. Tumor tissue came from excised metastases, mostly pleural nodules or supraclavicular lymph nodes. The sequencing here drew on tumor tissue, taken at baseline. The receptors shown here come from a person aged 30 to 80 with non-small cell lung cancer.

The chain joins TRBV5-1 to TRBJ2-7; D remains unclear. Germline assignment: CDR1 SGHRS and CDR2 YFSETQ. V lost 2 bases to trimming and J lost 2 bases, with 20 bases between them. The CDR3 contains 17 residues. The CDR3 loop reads CASSFTPRTGSTYEQYF. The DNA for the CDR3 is TGCGCCAGCAGCTTTACCCCCAGGACCGGGTCAACCTACGAGCAGTACTTC.

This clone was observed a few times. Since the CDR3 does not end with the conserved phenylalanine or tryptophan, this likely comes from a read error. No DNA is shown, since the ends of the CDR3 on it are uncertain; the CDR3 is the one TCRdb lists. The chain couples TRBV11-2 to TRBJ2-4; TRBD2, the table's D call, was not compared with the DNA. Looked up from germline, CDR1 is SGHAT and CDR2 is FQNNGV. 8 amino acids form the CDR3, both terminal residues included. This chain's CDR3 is CASSPGVD.

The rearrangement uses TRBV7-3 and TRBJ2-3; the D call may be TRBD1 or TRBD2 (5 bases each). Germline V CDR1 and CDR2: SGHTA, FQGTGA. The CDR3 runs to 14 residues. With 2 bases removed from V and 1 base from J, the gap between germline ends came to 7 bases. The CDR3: CASSLLGGTDTQYF. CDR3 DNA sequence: TGTGCCAGCAGCTTACTGGGGGGCACAGATACGCAGTATTTT.

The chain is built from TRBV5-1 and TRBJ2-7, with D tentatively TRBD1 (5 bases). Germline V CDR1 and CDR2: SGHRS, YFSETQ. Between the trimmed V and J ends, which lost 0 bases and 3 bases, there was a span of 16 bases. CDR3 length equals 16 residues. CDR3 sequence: CASSLAAGNRGYEQYF. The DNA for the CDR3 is TGCGCCAGCAGCTTGGCTGCCGGCAATAGGGGCTACGAGCAGTACTTC.

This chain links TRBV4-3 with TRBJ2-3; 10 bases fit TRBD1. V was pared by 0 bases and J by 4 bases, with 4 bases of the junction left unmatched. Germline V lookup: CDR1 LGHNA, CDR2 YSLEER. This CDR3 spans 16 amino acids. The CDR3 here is CASSQEGGQGADTQYF. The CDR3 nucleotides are TGCGCCAGCAGCCAAGAGGGCGGACAGGGGGCAGATACGCAGTATTTT.

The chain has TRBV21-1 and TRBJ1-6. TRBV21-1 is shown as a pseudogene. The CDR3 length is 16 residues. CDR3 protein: CASSRRGAWPYSPLHF. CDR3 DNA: TGTGCCAGCAGCCGACGGGGGGCCTGGCCTTATTCACCCCTCCACTTT.

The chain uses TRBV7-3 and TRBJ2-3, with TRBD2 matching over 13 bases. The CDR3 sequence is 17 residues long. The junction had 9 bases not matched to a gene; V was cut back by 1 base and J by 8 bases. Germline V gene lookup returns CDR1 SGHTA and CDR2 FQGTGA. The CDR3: CASSLMALAGGQVTQYF. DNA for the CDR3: TGTGCCAGCAGCTTAATGGCACTAGCGGGGGGGCAGGTTACGCAGTATTTT.

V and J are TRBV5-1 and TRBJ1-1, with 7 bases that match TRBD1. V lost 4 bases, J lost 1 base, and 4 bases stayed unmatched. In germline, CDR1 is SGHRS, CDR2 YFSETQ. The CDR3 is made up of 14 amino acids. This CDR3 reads CASSTRTGNTEAFF. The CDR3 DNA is TGCGCCAGCAGCACCCGGACAGGGAACACTGAAGCTTTCTTT.

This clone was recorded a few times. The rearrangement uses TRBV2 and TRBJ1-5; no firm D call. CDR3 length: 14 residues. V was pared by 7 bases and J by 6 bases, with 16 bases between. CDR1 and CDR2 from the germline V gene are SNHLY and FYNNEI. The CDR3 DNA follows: TGTGCCAGCAAGGAGACCTACGCTGGTCAGCCCCAGCATTTT. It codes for CASKETYAGQPQHF.

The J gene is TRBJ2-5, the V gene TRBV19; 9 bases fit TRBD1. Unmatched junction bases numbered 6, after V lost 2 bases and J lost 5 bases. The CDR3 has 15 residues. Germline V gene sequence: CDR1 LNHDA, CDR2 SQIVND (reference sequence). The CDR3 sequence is CASSISTGGSETQYF. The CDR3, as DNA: TGTGCCAGTAGTATATCGACAGGGGGAAGCGAGACCCAGTACTTC.

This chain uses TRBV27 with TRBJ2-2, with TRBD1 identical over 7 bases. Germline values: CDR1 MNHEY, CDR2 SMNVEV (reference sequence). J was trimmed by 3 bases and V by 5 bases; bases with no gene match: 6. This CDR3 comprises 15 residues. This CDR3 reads CASSPGTAYTGELFF. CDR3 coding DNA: TGTGCCAGCAGTCCCGGGACAGCCTACACCGGGGAGCTGTTTTTT.

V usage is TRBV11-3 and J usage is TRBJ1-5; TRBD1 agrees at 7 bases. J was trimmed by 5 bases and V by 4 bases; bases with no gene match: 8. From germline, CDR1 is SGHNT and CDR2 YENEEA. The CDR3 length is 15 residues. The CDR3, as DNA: TGTGCCAGCAGCTCGGGTAGGGGGCAGGATCAGCCCCAGCATTTT. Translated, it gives CASSSGRGQDQPQHF.

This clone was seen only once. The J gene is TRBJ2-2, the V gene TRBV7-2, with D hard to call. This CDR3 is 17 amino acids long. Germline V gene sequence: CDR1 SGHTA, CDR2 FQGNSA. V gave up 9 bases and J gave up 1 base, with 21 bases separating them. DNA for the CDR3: TGTGCCAGTATCTTCTGGGGAAGAGAAGGGAACACCGGGGAGCTGTTTTTT. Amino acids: CASIFWGREGNTGELFF. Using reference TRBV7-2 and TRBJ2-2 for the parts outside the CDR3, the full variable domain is GAGVSQSPSNKVTEKGKDVELRCDPISGHTALYWYRQSLGQGLEFLIYFQGNSAPDKSGLPSDRFSAERTGGSVSTLTIQRTQQEDSAVYLCASIFWGREGNTGELFFGEGSRLTVL.

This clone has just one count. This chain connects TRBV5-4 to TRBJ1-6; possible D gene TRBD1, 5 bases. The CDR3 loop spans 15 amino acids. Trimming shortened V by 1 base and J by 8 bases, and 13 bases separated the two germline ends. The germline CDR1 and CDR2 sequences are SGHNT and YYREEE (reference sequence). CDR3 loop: CASSLSGSSDSPLHF. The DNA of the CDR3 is TGTGCCAGCAGCTTGTCAGGGTCCTCGGATTCACCCCTCCACTTT.

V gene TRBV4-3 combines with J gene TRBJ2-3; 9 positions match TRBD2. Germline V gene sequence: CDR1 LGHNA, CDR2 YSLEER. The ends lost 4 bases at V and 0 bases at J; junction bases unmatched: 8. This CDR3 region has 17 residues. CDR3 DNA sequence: TGCGCCAGCAGCCCCCGGGCTAGCGGGGTTAGCACAGATACGCAGTATTTT. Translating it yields CASSPRASGVSTDTQYF.

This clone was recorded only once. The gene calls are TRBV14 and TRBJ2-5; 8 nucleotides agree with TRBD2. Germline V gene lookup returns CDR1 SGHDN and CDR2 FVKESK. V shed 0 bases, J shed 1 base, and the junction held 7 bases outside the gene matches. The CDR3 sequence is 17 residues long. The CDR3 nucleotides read TGTGCCAGCAGCCAAGATGCGGGCGGGGGGCCCCAAGAGACCCAGTACTTC. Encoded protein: CASSQDAGGGPQETQYF.

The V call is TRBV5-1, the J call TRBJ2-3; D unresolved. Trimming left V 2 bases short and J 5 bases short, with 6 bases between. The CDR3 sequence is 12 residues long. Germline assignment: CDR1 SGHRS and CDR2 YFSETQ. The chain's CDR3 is CASSFGRDTQYF. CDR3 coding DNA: TGCGCCAGCAGCTTTGGCCGAGATACGCAGTATTTT. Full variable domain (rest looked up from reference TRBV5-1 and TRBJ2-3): KAGVTQTPRYLIKTRGQQVTLSCSPISGHRSVSWYQQTPGQGLQFLFEYFSETQRNKGNFPGRFSGRQFSNSRSEMNVSTLELGDSALYLCASSFGRDTQYFGPGTRLTVL.

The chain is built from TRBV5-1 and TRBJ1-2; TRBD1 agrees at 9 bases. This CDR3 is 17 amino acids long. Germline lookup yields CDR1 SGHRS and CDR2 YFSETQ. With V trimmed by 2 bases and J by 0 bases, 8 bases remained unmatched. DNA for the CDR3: TGCGCCAGCAGCTTCGATCCCGGGACAGGGTCTAACTATGGCTACACCTTC. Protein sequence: CASSFDPGTGSNYGYTF.

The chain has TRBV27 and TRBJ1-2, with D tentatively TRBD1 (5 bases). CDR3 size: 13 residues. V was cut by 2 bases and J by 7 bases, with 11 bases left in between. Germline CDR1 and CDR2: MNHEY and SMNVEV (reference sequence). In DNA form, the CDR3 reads TGTGCCAGCAGTTTAAGGGGTTCTTTTGGCTACACCTTC. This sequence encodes CASSLRGSFGYTF.

CDR3 loop: CASSLLGAGEKLFF. CDR3 sequence (DNA): TGTGCCAGCAGTTTATTGGGGGCCGGGGAAAAACTGTTTTTT. The chain combines TRBV27 with TRBJ1-4; D might be TRBD1 (6 bases). CDR1 and CDR2 (germline): MNHEY, SMNVEV (reference sequence). The CDR3 has 14 amino acids. V dropped 1 base and J dropped 8 bases, with 11 bases sitting between them.

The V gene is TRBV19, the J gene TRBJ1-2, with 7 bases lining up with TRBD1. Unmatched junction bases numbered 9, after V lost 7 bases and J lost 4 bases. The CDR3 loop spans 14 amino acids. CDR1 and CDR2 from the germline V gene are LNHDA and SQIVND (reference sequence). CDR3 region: CASMEGGQAYGYTF. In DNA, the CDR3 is TGTGCCAGTATGGAGGGCGGACAGGCCTATGGCTACACCTTC.

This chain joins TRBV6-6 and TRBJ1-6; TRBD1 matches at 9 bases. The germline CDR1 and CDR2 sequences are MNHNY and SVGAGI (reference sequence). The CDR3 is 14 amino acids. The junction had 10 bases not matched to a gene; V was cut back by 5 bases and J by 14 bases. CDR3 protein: CASSTTGGERTLHF. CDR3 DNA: TGTGCCAGCAGTACGACAGGGGGGGAGAGGACCCTCCACTTT.

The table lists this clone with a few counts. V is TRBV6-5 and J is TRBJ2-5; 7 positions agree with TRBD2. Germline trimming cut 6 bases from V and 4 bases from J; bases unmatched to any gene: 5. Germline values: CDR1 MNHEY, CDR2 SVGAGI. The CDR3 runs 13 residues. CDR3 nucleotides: TGTGCCAGCAGCACGGGGAGGGGAGAGACCCAGTACTTC. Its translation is CASSTGRGETQYF.

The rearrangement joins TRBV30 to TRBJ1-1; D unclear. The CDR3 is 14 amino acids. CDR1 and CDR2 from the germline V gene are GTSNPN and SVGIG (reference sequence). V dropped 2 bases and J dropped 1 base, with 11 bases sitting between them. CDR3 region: CAWSNLSPNTEAFF. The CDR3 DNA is TGTGCCTGGAGTAACCTGTCTCCGAACACTGAAGCTTTCTTT.

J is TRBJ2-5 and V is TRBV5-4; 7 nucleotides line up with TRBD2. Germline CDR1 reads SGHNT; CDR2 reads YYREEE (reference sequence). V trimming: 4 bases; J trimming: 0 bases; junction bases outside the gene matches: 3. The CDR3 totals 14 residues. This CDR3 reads CASSVRGNQETQYF. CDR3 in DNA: TGTGCCAGCAGCGTGCGGGGGAACCAAGAGACCCAGTACTTC.